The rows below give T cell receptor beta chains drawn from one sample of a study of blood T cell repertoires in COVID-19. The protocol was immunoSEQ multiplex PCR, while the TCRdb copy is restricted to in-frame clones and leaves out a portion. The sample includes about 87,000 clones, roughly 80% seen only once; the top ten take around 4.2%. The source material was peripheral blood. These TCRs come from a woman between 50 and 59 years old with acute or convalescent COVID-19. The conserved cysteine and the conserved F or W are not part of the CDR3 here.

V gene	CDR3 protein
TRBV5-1	ASSLTGQGANTEAF
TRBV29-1	SVEGLISSGGASDTQY
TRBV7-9	ASSLSREGNGYT
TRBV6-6	ASRTPGGSNQPQH
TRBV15	ATNPGQSSYNEQF
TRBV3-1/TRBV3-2	ASSPRTGNTEAF
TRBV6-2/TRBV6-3	ASSYPVMTYEQY
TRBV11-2	ASSLDRVQAF
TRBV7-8	ASTLRDRGFGSDEQF
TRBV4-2	ASSPVAGELF
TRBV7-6	ASRLGGVNEQF
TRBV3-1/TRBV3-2	ASSQDVEAF
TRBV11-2	ASSFQENTEAF
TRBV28	ASRPQDSLSSPLH
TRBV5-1	ASSSGVGQPQH
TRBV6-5	ASSQDRFRQPQH
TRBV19	ASSIAAGLREQY
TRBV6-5	ASSTGQGAEEKLF
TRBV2	ASSEQLDATNEKLF
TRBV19	ASSIDFGQQAF
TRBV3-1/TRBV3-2	ASSQKGGLADGEQY
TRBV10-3	AISRQGDYGYT
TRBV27	ASRPRQGSNSYGYT
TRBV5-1	ASSAAGVNSPLH
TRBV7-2	ASSLEVGPGTEAF
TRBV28	ASSLTGTGAYSNQPQH
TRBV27	ASSRGQANYGYT
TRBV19	ASSTGNTGELF
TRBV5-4	ASSFRGGGYGYT
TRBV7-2	ASSWGLAGVPNTGELF
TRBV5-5	ASSPGLAVQETQY
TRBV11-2	ASSERSSGGQETQY
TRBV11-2	ASSLEWGGAGELF
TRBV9	ASSVRQGANTGELF
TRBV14	ASSQRISGELF